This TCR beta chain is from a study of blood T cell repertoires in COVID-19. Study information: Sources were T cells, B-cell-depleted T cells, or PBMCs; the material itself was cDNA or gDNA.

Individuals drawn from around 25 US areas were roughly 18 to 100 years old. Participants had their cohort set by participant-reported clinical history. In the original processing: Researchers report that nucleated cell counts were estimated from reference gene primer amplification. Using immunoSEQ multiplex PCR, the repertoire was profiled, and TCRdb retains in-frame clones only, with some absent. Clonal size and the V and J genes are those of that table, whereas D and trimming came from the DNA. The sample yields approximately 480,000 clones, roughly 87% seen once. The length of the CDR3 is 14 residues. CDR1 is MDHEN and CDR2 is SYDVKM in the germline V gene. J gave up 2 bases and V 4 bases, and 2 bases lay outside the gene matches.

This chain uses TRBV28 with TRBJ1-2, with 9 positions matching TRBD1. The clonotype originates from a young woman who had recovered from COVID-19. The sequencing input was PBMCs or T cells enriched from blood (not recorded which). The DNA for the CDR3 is TGTGCCAGCAGTTCGACAGGGGGAAACTATGGCTACACCTTC. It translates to CASSSTGGNYGYTF.